This TCR beta chain was sequenced in a study of regulatory T cells in long-lasting Graves disease. The sample's time point: newly diagnosed GD, antithyroid drugs for less than 3 months. PBMC RNA served as the TCR library source. In this sample, this clonotype turned up a few times. The TCR beta library used iRepertoire HTBI primers with Arm-PCR amplification of CDR3. One entry per CDR3 protein results from TCRdb running MiXCR on the multiplex PCR reads. Of 550,000 to 600,000 distinct CDR3 sequences in the sample, around 16% were seen once. This CDR3 spans 14 amino acids. Per the germline V gene, CDR1 is DFQATT and CDR2 is SNEGSKA (reference sequence). V was clipped by 1 base and J by 0 bases, with 8 bases between them. These data were also reused for a study on T cells in Graves' hyperthyroidism and ophthalmopathy.

The material sequenced was peripheral blood mononuclear cells (PBMCs), taken at new diagnosis, from a patient treated with antithyroid drugs. This chain connects TRBV20-1 to TRBJ2-3; no clear D. The receptor comes from a man aged 18 to 30 with Graves disease. The chain's CDR3 is CSARAESSTDTQYF. The CDR3 DNA reads as TGCAGTGCTAGAGCCGAGTCGAGCACAGATACGCAGTATTTT.